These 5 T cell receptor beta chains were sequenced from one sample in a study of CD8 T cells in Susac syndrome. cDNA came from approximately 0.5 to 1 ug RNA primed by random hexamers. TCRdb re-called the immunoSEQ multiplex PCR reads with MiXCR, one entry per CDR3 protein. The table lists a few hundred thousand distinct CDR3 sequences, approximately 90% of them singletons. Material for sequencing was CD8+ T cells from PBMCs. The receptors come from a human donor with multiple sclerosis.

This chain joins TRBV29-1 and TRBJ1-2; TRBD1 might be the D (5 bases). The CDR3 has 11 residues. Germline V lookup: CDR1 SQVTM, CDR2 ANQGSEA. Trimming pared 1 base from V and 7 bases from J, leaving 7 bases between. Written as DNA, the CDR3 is TGCAGCGTTGAAGCCGGGGGTGGCTACACCTTC. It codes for CSVEAGGGYTF.

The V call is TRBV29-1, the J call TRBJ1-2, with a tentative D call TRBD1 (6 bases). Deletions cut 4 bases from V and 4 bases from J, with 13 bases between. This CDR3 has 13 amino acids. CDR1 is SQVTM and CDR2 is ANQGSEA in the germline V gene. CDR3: CSVVGGAAYGYTF. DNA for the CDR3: TGCAGCGTTGTTGGGGGGGCGGCCTATGGCTACACCTTC.

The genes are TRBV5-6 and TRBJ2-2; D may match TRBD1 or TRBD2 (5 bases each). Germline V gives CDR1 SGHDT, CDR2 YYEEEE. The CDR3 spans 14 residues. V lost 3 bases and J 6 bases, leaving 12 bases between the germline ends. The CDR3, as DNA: TGTGCCAGCAGCTCGGGGACCGGGTCCGGGGAGCTGTTTTTT. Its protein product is CASSSGTGSGELFF.

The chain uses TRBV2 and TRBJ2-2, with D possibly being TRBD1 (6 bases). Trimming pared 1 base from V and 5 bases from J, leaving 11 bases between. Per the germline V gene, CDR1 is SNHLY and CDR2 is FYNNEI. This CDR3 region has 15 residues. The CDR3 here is CASSEGRGQTGELFF. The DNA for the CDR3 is TGTGCCAGCAGTGAAGGCAGGGGCCAAACCGGGGAGCTGTTTTTT.

The DNA of the CDR3 is TGTGCCAGCAGTACCCAGGGTTGGGGGGAGACCCAGTACTTC. This translates into CASSTQGWGETQYF. The chain joins TRBV6-5 to TRBJ2-5; D possibly matches TRBD1 or TRBD2 (5 bases each). V shed 5 bases and J shed 5 bases, with 15 bases lying between them. Germline V gene sequence: CDR1 MNHEY, CDR2 SVGAGI. This CDR3 is built from 14 residues.